This TCR beta chain was found in a study of blood T cell repertoires in COVID-19. Study-wide background: Specimens from acute and convalescent COVID-19 originated in the United States, Italy and Spain. T cells, B-cell-depleted T cells, or PBMCs supplied cDNA or gDNA.

The sample holds a few counts of this clone. The CDR3 spans 13 residues. Germline CDR1 ENHRY, CDR2 SYGVKD. Trimming at V came to 3 bases and at J to 10 bases, leaving 6 bases not matched to a gene. Per the original methods: Estimates of nucleated cell counts were drawn from the amplification of reference gene primers. Only in-frame clones appear in the TCRdb table, and some are missing; sequencing was by immunoSEQ multiplex PCR. The V and J calls and the clone size are those of that table, but D and trimming were determined from the DNA. The table includes 350,000 to 450,000 clones, more than 85% detected once.

The chain joins TRBV10-3 to TRBJ2-1; 7 positions agree with TRBD2. The source of this sequence is a human donor in a cohort sampled during active COVID-19. The sequencing input was peripheral blood. The CDR3 protein is CAISDGREGEQFF. CDR3 coding DNA: TGTGCCATCAGTGATGGGAGGGAGGGGGAGCAGTTCTTC.